This TCR beta chain was captured in a study of shared clonotypes between healthy human individuals. On the study more broadly: Donors had three CD4 naive, three CD4 memory, two CD8 naive and one CD8 memory plate apiece.

CD45RO-negative CD8 cells positively selected for CCR7 made up the naive population, which excluded terminally differentiated effector memory CD45RA+ cells. General study results and limits: Genetic and exposure-history diversity was limited by the few donors. The sharing of approximately 5.1% of naive CD4 clonotypes was seen across a handful of donors.

Authors' analysis steps: There were no quality scores in the junction-only immunoSEQ sequences, so filtering differed. This table comes from immunoSEQ multiplex PCR, and its TCRdb copy is limited to in-frame clones, with some not included. V, J and clone size were drawn from that table, and D and trimming were deduced from the DNA. Of about 2.1 million clones listed, 90% to 95% are singletons. A word on this clone: What it binds is unknown.

Material for sequencing was naive CD8+ T cells from PBMCs. The source is a man aged 18 to 29 in good health. Some clones in this sample may be carry-over from other donors' samples.

CDR3 sequence (DNA): TGTGCCAGCAGTTCCGATCCCCCGACTAGAACTTACGAGCAGTACTTC. Protein product: CASSSDPPTRTYEQYF. V and J are TRBV27 and TRBJ2-7; maybe TRBD2 (6 bases). Germline loops: CDR1 MNHEY, CDR2 SMNVEV (reference sequence). The CDR3 extends over 16 amino acids. V shed 4 bases and J shed 4 bases, with 20 bases lying between them.